This T cell receptor beta chain was captured in a study of response to subunit inactivated influenza vaccine. Whole-study results and caveats: That few new T cells are recruited by each seasonal influenza vaccination was the authors' suggestion.

A few counts support this clonotype. Antigen: not known. The CDR3 spans 15 residues. V lost 2 bases to trimming and J lost 13 bases; unmatched junction nucleotides: 16. Germline CDR1 is DFQATT and CDR2 is SNEGSKA (reference sequence). TCRdb reprocessed the RT-PCR reads with MiXCR, giving one entry per CDR3 protein. Counted here are about 180,000 distinct CDR3 sequences, 7.5% to 10% occurring once; the ten biggest clones make up roughly a tenth. This specimen was non-naive T cells sorted from PBMCs, taken on the day of vaccination. The TCR was taken from a man aged 50-60 years who received an inactivated influenza vaccine. The chain couples TRBV20-1 to TRBJ2-3, with 9 bases that match TRBD1. The DNA for the CDR3 is TGCAGTGCTAGAAGTCCTGGAACCGGGACAGGGCTAGAGTATTTT. This translates into CSARSPGTGTGLEYF.